This T cell receptor beta chain stems from a study of Tregs in tolerant kidney transplant recipients. On the study more broadly: CD4+CD25+CD127- cells came from approximately 3-day belatacept mixed lymphocyte reactions, some with roughly five-day graft donor restimulation. Sorting used antibodies to exclude donor cells.

Notes on the study in general: The most relevant donor-specific Treg TCRbeta repertoire apparently came from expansion with activated donor B cells.

TCRdb's table, derived via immunoSEQ multiplex PCR, lists solely in-frame clones and lacks some. The table records approximately 44,000 clones, around 95% of them present only once. On this clone: No antigen is known for it.

Germline CDR1 ENHRY, CDR2 SYGVKD. Trimming took 6 bases from V and 2 from J, leaving 8 bases between them. The CDR3 length is 13 residues. V is TRBV10-3 and J is TRBJ1-3; a weak D match, TRBD1 (5 bases). Sequencing was performed on Tregs from blood cultured with allogeneic cells. This clonotype was obtained from a human donor in good health. In nucleotides, the CDR3 is TGTGCCATCAGCAGGGAAACTGGAAACACCATATATTTT. This encodes CAISRETGNTIYF.